This TCR beta chain was sequenced in a study of T cell responses to AZD1222 COVID-19 vaccine. General observations from the study: Donors, mostly white British, included more females; clonal diversity was possibly underestimated.

CDR3 length: 11 amino acids. V was cut by 3 bases and J by 2 bases, with 3 bases left in between. Germline lookup yields CDR1 SGHRS and CDR2 YFSETQ. Libraries were prepared by immunoSEQ multiplex PCR; TCRdb keeps only in-frame clonotypes and omits some of them. Of 95,000 to 150,000 clones listed, around 92% are singletons. Details on this clone: Its specificity is not known.

The TCR was taken from an adult who received the AZD1222 COVID-19 vaccine. The sample here was peripheral blood, taken 28 days after the second AZD1222 dose. V and J are TRBV5-1 and TRBJ2-7; D is uncertain. The CDR3 here is CASSSPYEQYF. The CDR3, as DNA: TGCGCCAGCAGCTCTCCCTACGAGCAGTACTTC.